This record concerns one TCR beta chain sequence. Its antigen is still unknown. The source of the sample is a study of T cells expressing NK-cell markers. Overall study results and limits: There were a few donors in whom these clonotypes also led the CD3+CD56-NKG2C+ fraction. In 5 to 7 donors, dominant NKG2C+ clonotypes were about 1.0-7.0% of CD8+ T cells.

This CDR3 region has 15 residues. For TCR beta, cDNA was produced by 5'RACE template switching with UMIs. TCRdb reworked the 5' RACE reads into one entry per CDR3 protein, no DNA. The sample table includes 550,000 to 600,000 distinct CDR3 sequences. The source of this sequence is a man in his late teens or twenties in good health. The material sequenced was blood T cells: a sorted CD56 or NKG2C T cell subset, CD4+ or CD8+ T cells, or bulk PBMC T cells (not recorded which). The gene calls are TRBV12-3 or TRBV12-4 and TRBJ2-3. The CDR3 protein is CASSLLGLAADTQYF.